This T cell receptor (beta chain) emerged from a study of CD8 T cells in Susac syndrome. Study results and caveats: That the number of individuals in its TCR sequencing and HLA analysis was relatively small was acknowledged by the study.

With respect to this clonotype: Its antigen is currently unknown.

Trimming took off 2 bases at V and 0 bases at J, with 20 bases between the two ends. Germline V gene lookup returns CDR1 MDHEN and CDR2 SYDVKM. CDR3 length equals 19 residues. The sequenced target, TCR beta, came from blood CD8+ and CD4+ T cells. The CD8+ and CD4+ T cells were isolated magnetically using a negative isolation approach, whereas the TEMRA cells were enriched by FACS. When the RNA was reverse transcribed, random hexamers were used with an input of about 0.5 to 1 ug. MiXCR was run by TCRdb on the immunoSEQ multiplex PCR reads, yielding one entry per CDR3 protein. The sample has around 71,000 distinct CDR3 sequences; 96% are singletons.

The TCR sequence derives from a human donor with multiple sclerosis. Sequenced material: CD4+ T cells from PBMCs. The V call is TRBV28, the J call TRBJ2-1; D is undetermined. The CDR3 reads CASSLTGPRFASSYNEQFF. DNA of the CDR3: TGTGCCAGCAGTTTAACCGGACCCAGGTTTGCAAGCTCCTACAATGAGCAGTTCTTC.